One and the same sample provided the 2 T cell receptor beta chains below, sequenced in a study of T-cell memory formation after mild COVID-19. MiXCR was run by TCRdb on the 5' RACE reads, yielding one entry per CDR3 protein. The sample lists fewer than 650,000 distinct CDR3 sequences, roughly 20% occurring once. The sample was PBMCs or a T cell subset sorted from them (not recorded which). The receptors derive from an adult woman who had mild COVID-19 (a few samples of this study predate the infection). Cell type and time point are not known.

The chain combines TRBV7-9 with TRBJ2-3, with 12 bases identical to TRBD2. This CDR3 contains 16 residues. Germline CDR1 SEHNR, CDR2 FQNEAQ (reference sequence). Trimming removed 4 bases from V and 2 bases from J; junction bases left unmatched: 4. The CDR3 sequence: CASSWGLAGLTDTQYF. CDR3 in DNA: TGTGCCAGCAGCTGGGGACTAGCGGGTCTCACAGATACGCAGTATTTT.

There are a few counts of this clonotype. CDR3 sequence: CASSIGTRANTEAFF. As DNA, the CDR3 is TGTGCCAGTAGTATAGGGACAAGGGCGAACACTGAAGCTTTCTTT. The chain employs TRBV19 and TRBJ1-1; possible D gene TRBD1, 5 bases. V lost 1 base and J 1 base, leaving 10 bases between the germline ends. The length of the CDR3 is 15 residues. CDR1 LNHDA and CDR2 SQIVND come from the germline V gene (reference sequence).